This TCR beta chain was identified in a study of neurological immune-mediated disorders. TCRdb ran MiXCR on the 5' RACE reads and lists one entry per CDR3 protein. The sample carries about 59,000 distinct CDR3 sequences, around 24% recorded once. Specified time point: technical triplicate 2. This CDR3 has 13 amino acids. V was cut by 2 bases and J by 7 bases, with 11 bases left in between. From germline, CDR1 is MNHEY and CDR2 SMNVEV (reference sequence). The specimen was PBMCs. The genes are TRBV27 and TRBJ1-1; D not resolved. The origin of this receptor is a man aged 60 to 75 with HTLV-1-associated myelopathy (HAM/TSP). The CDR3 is CASSLKGAGEAFF. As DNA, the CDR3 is TGTGCCAGCAGTTTAAAGGGAGCAGGTGAAGCTTTCTTT.